This TCR beta chain was captured in a study of CD8 T cells in Susac syndrome. Sequencing of TCR beta, carried out with a high-throughput approach, was applied to CD8+ and CD4+ T cells from the blood. Reverse transcription of about 0.5 to 1 ug RNA used random hexamers. It was immunoSEQ multiplex PCR that amplified TCR beta CDR3 across 54 Vbeta and 13 Jbeta. TCRdb re-called the immunoSEQ multiplex PCR reads through MiXCR, storing one row per CDR3 protein. The sample lists about 71,000 distinct CDR3 sequences; roughly 93% were seen once. Germline values: CDR1 SGHTA, CDR2 FQGTGA. This CDR3 comprises 15 residues. Trimming shortened V by 0 bases and J by 10 bases, and 18 bases separated the two germline ends.

The sequencing input was CD4+ T cells from PBMCs. The TCR comes from a human donor with Susac syndrome. This chain connects TRBV7-3 to TRBJ1-1; the D gene is possibly TRBD1 (6 bases). The CDR3 DNA sequence: TGTGCCAGCAGCTTAACGGGGAACAGGGAACCCGGAGCTTTCTTT. As protein: CASSLTGNREPGAFF.